One sample yielded the 3 T cell receptor beta chains listed below, sequenced in a study of T-cell memory formation after mild COVID-19. TCRdb called the 5' RACE reads again in MiXCR, with one record for every CDR3 protein. The table includes roughly 380,000 distinct CDR3 sequences, 28% detected once. The source material was PBMCs or a T cell subset sorted from them (not recorded which). These receptors originate from an adult woman who had mild COVID-19 (a few samples of this study predate the infection). Cell type and time point are not known.

V usage is TRBV20-1 and J usage is TRBJ2-7, with 8 bases aligning to TRBD2. Trimming at V came to 5 bases and at J to 0 bases, leaving 3 bases not matched to a gene. Germline lookup yields CDR1 DFQATT and CDR2 SNEGSKA (reference sequence). The CDR3 covers 13 residues. The CDR3 region has the DNA TGCAGTGCTTACAGCGGGAGCTCCTACGAGCAGTACTTC. This encodes CSAYSGSSYEQYF.

This rearrangement joins TRBV7-9 to TRBJ2-3; D is uncertain. The germline CDR1 and CDR2 sequences are SEHNR and FQNEAQ (reference sequence). The CDR3 is 12 amino acids. V lost 6 bases, J lost 4 bases, and 8 bases lay in between. The CDR3 sequence is CASSRWADTQYF. The DNA for the CDR3 is TGTGCCAGCAGTCGCTGGGCAGATACGCAGTATTTT.

The J gene is TRBJ2-1, the V gene TRBV5-1, with 7 bases fitting TRBD2. This CDR3 contains 15 residues. Germline values: CDR1 SGHRS, CDR2 YFSETQ. Germline trimming cut 2 bases from V and 4 bases from J; bases unmatched to any gene: 6. This chain's CDR3 is CASSFIGGSYNEQFF. CDR3 nucleotide sequence: TGCGCCAGCAGCTTTATCGGGGGGTCTTACAATGAGCAGTTCTTC.